This TCR beta chain stems from a study of shared clonotypes between healthy human individuals. The CDR3 consists of 15 residues. V was shortened by 0 bases and J by 4 bases, with 13 bases between the two germline ends. From germline, CDR1 is LNHDA and CDR2 SQIVND (reference sequence). Repertoires were generated with immunoSEQ multiplex PCR, while TCRdb's copy carries only in-frame clones and drops some. The data hold 2 million or so clones, with 90% to 95% observed a single time. Input material: naive CD4+ T cells sorted from blood. As for subset: CD45RA+ positively selected. The V and J genes are TRBV19 and TRBJ2-7; D is possibly TRBD2 (5 bases). The receptor was derived from a man in his late teens or twenties in good health. DNA for the CDR3: TGTGCCAGTAGTATAGAAAGAGGGTCGGGTTACGAGCAGTACTTC. It encodes CASSIERGSGYEQYF.